The 10 T cell receptor beta chains below were found in one sample sequenced in a study of T-cell memory formation after mild COVID-19 (dated by TCRdb to about 2021). The library was built by means of 5' RACE. Instrument used: Illumina NovaSeq 6000. TCRdb reanalyzed the raw reads on its own, using fastp at Q25 for trimming and MiXCR for clone calling, and kept in-frame beta chains. A single entry per CDR3 protein holds the most common genes and DNA from its merged rows. For this sample there are about 320,000 distinct CDR3 sequences; roughly an eighth appear just once. Jointly, the top ten make up about 21% of the sample. The specimen was PBMCs or a T cell subset sorted from them (not recorded which). The receptor set was obtained from a man aged 18 to 30 who had mild COVID-19 (a few samples of this study predate the infection). The sample titles of this study are shuffled in the database, so cell type and time point are left out; the donor was told from shared clones.

This clonotype was seen more than once but under ten times. This sequence joins TRBV6-2 or TRBV6-3 and TRBJ2-1, with D tentatively TRBD2 (5 bases). The CDR3 covers 13 residues. With 1 base removed from V and 6 bases from J, the gap between germline ends came to 7 bases. Germline lookup yields CDR1 MNHEY and CDR2 SVGEGT. For the CDR3, the DNA is TGTGCCAGCAGTTACTATCGGGGCAATGAGCAGTTCTTC. Translated, it gives CASSYYRGNEQFF.

V and J are TRBV4-1 and TRBJ1-4, with no clear D. This CDR3 has 15 residues. Trimming cost V 1 base and J 0 bases, with 6 bases left between them. The germline V gene encodes CDR1 MGHRA and CDR2 YSYEKL. The CDR3 bases are TGCGCCAGCAGCCAAGTGAGTGCAACTAATGAAAAACTGTTTTTT. This sequence encodes CASSQVSATNEKLFF.

This clonotype was seen only a few times. J is TRBJ2-1 and V is TRBV7-8, with a tentative D call TRBD2 (6 bases). V shed 4 bases and J shed 10 bases, with 17 bases lying between them. Germline loops: CDR1 SGHVS, CDR2 FQNEAQ. The length of the CDR3 is 14 residues. DNA of the CDR3: TGTGCCAGCAGCTCGCGATCGGGGGTCGGGGAGCAGTTCTTC. Protein: CASSSRSGVGEQFF.

The rearrangement links TRBV19 to TRBJ1-5; no clear D gene. CDR3 length equals 10 residues. Looked up from germline, CDR1 is LNHDA and CDR2 is SQIVND (reference sequence). Trimming removed 7 bases from V and 4 bases from J, with 2 bases in between. The CDR3 region is CASKNQPQHF. DNA for the CDR3: TGTGCCAGTAAGAATCAGCCCCAGCATTTT.

This clonotype was seen a handful of times. The V call is TRBV5-4, the J call TRBJ2-1, with 15 nucleotides matching TRBD2. CDR1 SGHNT and CDR2 YYREEE come from the germline V gene (reference sequence). The V segment lost 4 bases and the J segment 7 bases; nucleotides outside the gene matches: 6. This CDR3 has 16 amino acids. The CDR3 coding sequence is TGTGCCAGCAGCCTTTGGACTAGCGGGGGGGCAAATGAGCAGTTCTTC. Translated, it gives CASSLWTSGGANEQFF.

This sequence joins TRBV4-1 and TRBJ2-3; 8 bases align to TRBD2. Germline trimming cut 5 bases from V and 0 bases from J; bases unmatched to any gene: 7. There are 16 residues in the CDR3. Looked up from germline, CDR1 is MGHRA and CDR2 is YSYEKL. The CDR3 region has the DNA TGCGCCAGCAGCTTTCTTAGCGGGGCTAGCACAGATACGCAGTATTTT. It specifies CASSFLSGASTDTQYF.

This clonotype was detected a few times. This chain connects TRBV4-3 to TRBJ2-3; 8 nucleotides align to TRBD1. The CDR3 runs 14 residues. The junction had 2 bases not matched to a gene; V was cut back by 3 bases and J by 3 bases. The germline V gene has CDR1 LGHNA and CDR2 YSLEER. The CDR3 loop is CASSQDRATDTQYF. DNA of the CDR3: TGCGCCAGCAGCCAGGACAGGGCGACAGATACGCAGTATTTT.

This clonotype came up a few times. The chain joins TRBV9 to TRBJ2-1, with 7 bases lining up with TRBD2. The CDR3 spans 15 residues. The V and J ends lost 1 base and 4 bases, in that order; junction bases with no gene match: 5. Germline assignment: CDR1 SGDLS and CDR2 YYNGEE. CDR3 in DNA: TGTGCCAGCAGCGTACGCGGGGGAACTTACAATGAGCAGTTCTTC. This translates into CASSVRGGTYNEQFF.

The chain has TRBV7-2 and TRBJ1-5; D might be TRBD1 (5 bases). CDR3 size: 15 residues. Germline V lookup: CDR1 SGHTA, CDR2 FQGNSA. V was clipped by 2 bases and J by 5 bases, with 13 bases between them. CDR3 coding DNA: TGTGCCAGCAGCTTATGGGGGGGGTCCTATCAGCCCCAGCATTTT. Its protein product is CASSLWGGSYQPQHF.

This clonotype was seen only a few times. The genes are TRBV5-1 and TRBJ2-3; 15 bases align to TRBD2. With 0 bases clipped from V and 10 bases from J, the junction kept 6 bases outside the gene matches. Germline CDR1 and CDR2: SGHRS and YFSETQ. CDR3 size: 16 residues. In nucleotides, the CDR3 is TGCGCCAGCAGCTTGGCCGGACTAGCGGGGGGGCCATCGCAGTATTTT. Amino acid sequence: CASSLAGLAGGPSQYF.